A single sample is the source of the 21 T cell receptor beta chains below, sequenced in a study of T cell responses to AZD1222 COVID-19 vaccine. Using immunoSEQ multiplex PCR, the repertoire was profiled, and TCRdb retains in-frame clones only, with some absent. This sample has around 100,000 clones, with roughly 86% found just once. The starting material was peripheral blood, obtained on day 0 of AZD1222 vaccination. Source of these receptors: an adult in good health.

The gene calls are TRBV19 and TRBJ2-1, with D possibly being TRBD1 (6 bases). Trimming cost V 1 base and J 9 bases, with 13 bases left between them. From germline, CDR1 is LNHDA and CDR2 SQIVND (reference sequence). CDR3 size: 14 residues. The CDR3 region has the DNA TGTGCCAGTAGTATAGGGGAACAGGGCCTTGAGCAGTTCTTC. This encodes CASSIGEQGLEQFF.

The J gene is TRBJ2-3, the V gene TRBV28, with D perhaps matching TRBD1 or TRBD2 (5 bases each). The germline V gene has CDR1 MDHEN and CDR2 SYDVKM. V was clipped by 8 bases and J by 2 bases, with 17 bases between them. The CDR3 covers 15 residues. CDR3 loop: CASAVSGSDTDTQYF. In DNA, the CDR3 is TGTGCCAGCGCAGTTTCAGGGAGCGACACAGATACGCAGTATTTT.

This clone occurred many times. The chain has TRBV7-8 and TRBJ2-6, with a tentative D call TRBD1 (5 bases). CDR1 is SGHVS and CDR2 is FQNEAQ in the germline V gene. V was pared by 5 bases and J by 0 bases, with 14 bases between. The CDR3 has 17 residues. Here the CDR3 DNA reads TGTGCCAGCAGCCTAGGACAATTCGCCTCTGGGGCCAACGTCCTGACTTTC. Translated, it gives CASSLGQFASGANVLTF.

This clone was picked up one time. CDR3 nucleotides: TGCGCCAGCAGCTTCCCGACAGTCTCCTACGAGCAGTACTTC. Translating gives CASSFPTVSYEQYF. The chain has TRBV5-1 and TRBJ2-7; D is possibly TRBD1 (5 bases). Germline V lookup: CDR1 SGHRS, CDR2 YFSETQ. The CDR3 contains 14 residues. V lost 2 bases to trimming and J lost 0 bases, with 9 bases between them.

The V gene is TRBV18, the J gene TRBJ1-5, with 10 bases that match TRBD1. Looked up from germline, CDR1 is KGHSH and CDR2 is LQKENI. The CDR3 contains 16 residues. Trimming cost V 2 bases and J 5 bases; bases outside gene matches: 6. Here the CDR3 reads CASSPAGTGDHQPQHF. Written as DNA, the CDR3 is TGTGCCAGCTCACCAGCCGGGACAGGGGACCATCAGCCCCAGCATTTT.

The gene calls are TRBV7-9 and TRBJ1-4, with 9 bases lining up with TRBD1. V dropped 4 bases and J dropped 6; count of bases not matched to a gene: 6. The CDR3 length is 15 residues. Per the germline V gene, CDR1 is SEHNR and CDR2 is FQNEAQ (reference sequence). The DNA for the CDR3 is TGTGCCAGCAGCTCCCACAGGGGGCTGGATGAAAAACTGTTTTTT. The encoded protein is CASSSHRGLDEKLFF.

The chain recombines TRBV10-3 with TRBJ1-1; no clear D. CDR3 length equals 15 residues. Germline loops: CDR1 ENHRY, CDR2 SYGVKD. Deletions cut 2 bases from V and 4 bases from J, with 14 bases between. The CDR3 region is CAISERSLDSTEAFF. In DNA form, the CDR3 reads TGTGCCATCAGTGAGAGGAGTCTTGATTCCACTGAAGCTTTCTTT.

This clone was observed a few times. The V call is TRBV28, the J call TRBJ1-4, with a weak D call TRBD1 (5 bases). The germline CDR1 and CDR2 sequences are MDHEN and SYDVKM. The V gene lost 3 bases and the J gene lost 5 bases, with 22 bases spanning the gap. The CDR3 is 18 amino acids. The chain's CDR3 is CASSLGSGARKSNEKLFF. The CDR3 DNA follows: TGTGCCAGCAGTTTGGGTTCCGGGGCCCGAAAAAGCAATGAAAAACTGTTTTTT.

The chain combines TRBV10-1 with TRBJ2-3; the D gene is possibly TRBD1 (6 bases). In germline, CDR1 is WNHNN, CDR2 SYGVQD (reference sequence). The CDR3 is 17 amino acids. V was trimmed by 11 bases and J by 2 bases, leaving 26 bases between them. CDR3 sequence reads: CAGRGIGGVVDTDTQYF. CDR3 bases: TGCGCCGGTCGAGGGATAGGGGGAGTAGTGGACACAGATACGCAGTATTTT.

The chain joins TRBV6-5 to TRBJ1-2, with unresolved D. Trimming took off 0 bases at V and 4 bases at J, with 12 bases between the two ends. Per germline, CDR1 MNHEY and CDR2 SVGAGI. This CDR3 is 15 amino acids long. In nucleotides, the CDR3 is TGTGCCAGCAGTTACTCGCCGGACGGACTCTATGGCTACACCTTC. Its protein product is CASSYSPDGLYGYTF.

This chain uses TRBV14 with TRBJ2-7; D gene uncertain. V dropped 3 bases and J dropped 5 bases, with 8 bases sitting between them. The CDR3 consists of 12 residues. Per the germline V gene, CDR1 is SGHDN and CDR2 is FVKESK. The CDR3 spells CASSQGIDEQYF. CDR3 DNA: TGTGCCAGCAGCCAGGGAATCGACGAGCAGTACTTC.

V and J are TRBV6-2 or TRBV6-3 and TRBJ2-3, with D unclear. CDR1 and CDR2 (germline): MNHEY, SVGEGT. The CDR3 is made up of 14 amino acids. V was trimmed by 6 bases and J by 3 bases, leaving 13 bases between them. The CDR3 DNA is TGTGCCAGCAGCCATACTTTGGGAACAGATACGCAGTATTTT. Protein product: CASSHTLGTDTQYF.

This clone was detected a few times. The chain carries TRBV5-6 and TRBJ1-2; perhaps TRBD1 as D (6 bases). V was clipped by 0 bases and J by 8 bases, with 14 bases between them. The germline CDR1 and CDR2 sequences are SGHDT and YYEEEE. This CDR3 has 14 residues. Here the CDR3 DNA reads TGTGCCAGCAGCTTGGTGGGGGGCTTTGAGGGCTACACCTTC. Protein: CASSLVGGFEGYTF.

The CDR3 loop reads CASSLLVGQPQHF. The CDR3 DNA is TGTGCCAGCAGTTTATTAGTGGGGCAGCCCCAGCATTTT. The chain is built from TRBV27 and TRBJ1-5, with D uncertain. The V gene lost 1 base and the J gene lost 7 bases, with 8 bases spanning the gap. Germline CDR1 reads MNHEY; CDR2 reads SMNVEV (reference sequence). CDR3 size: 13 residues.

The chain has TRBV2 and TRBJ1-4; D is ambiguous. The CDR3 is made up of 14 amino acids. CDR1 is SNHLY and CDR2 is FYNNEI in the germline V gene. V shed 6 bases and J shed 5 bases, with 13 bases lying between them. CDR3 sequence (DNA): TGTGCCAGCAGCTTAGAACAACTAAATGAAAAACTGTTTTTT. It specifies CASSLEQLNEKLFF.

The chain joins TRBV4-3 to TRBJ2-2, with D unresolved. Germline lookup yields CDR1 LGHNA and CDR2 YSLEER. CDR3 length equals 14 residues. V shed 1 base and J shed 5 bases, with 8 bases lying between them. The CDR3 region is CASSQVGPTGELFF. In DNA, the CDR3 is TGCGCCAGCAGCCAAGTTGGTCCTACCGGGGAGCTGTTTTTT.

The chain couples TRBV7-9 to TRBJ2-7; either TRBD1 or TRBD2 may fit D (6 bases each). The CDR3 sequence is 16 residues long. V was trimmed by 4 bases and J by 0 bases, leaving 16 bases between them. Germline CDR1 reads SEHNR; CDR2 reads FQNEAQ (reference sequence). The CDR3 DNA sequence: TGTGCCAGCAGCTCGGGAGATTTGGGGGCCTCCTACGAGCAGTACTTC. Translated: CASSSGDLGASYEQYF.

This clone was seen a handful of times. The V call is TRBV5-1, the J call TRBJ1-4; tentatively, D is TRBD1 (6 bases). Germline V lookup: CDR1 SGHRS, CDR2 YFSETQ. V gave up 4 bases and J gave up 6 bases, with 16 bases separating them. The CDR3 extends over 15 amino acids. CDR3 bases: TGCGCCAGCAGCATACAGGGATCGGTAGATGAAAAACTGTTTTTT. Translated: CASSIQGSVDEKLFF.

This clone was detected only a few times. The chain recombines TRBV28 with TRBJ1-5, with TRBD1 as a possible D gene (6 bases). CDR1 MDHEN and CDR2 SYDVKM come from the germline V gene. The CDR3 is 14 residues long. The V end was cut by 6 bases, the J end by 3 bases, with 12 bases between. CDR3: CASRSTGDNQPQHF. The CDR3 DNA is TGTGCCAGCAGGTCGACAGGAGACAATCAGCCCCAGCATTTT. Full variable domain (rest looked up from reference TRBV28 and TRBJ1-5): DVKVTQSSRYLVKRTGEKVFLECVQDMDHENMFWYRQDPGLGLRLIYFSYDVKMKEKGDIPEGYSVSREKKERFSLILESASTNQTSMYLCASRSTGDNQPQHFGDGTRLSIL.

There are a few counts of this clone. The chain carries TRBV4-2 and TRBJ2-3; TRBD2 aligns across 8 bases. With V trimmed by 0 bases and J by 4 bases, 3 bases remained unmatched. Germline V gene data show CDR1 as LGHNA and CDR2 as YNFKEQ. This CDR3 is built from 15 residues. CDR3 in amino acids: CASSQDSGSADTQYF. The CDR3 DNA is TGTGCCAGCAGCCAAGACAGCGGGAGTGCAGATACGCAGTATTTT.

For the CDR3, the DNA is TGTGCCAGCAGCCCGGGACAGGGGGCGGTGGGGACTGAAGCTTTCTTT. Encoded protein: CASSPGQGAVGTEAFF. The rearrangement links TRBV5-4 to TRBJ1-1; 12 bases line up with TRBD1. The germline V gene encodes CDR1 SGHNT and CDR2 YYREEE (reference sequence). The ends lost 4 bases at V and 5 bases at J; junction bases unmatched: 9. The CDR3 runs to 16 residues.